What follows are 4 T cell receptor beta chains derived from one specimen sequenced in a study of Tregs in tolerant kidney transplant recipients. TCRdb's copy holds only in-frame clones and misses some; the assay was immunoSEQ multiplex PCR. This table holds fewer than 100,000 clones, more than 85% found once. Sequenced material: CD4+ T cells from blood, taken before the transplant. The origin of the receptors is a human donor who received a combined kidney and bone marrow transplant.

The genes are TRBV7-2 and TRBJ2-3, with D maybe TRBD2 (5 bases). The V end was cut by 4 bases, the J end by 1 base, with 15 bases between. The CDR3 extends over 16 amino acids. The germline CDR1 and CDR2 sequences are SGHTA and FQGNSA. The chain's CDR3 is CASSSSRAVRTDTQYF. CDR3 DNA sequence: TGTGCCAGCAGCTCAAGCCGAGCGGTCCGCACAGATACGCAGTATTTT.

CDR3 in DNA: TGTGCCAGCAGCCCTTTCAAGGCGACAGTCAATGAGCAGTTCTTC. Protein product: CASSPFKATVNEQFF. This rearrangement joins TRBV5-4 to TRBJ2-1; tentatively, D is TRBD1 (5 bases). CDR3 length: 15 residues. Germline V CDR1 and CDR2: SGHNT, YYREEE (reference sequence). V was pared by 4 bases and J by 6 bases, with 17 bases between.

V usage is TRBV10-3 and J usage is TRBJ2-2, with 7 positions matching TRBD1. The germline V gene encodes CDR1 ENHRY and CDR2 SYGVKD. The CDR3 has 12 residues. Trimming cost V 7 bases and J 6 bases; bases outside gene matches: 2. The CDR3 spells CAITTGAGELFF. The CDR3, as DNA: TGTGCCATCACTACAGGGGCCGGGGAGCTGTTTTTT.

The DNA of the CDR3 is TGTGCCAGCAGCTTAATCAACCCTGGGGCCGCGGGGGAGCTGTTTTTT. This gives the protein CASSLINPGAAGELFF. The chain couples TRBV11-2 to TRBJ2-2; TRBD1 might be the D (5 bases). Germline V CDR1 and CDR2: SGHAT, FQNNGV. V dropped 2 bases and J dropped 8 bases, with 18 bases sitting between them. The length of the CDR3 is 16 residues.